This T cell receptor beta chain emerged from a study of molecular identifiers for immune sequencing clone quantification. This CDR3 comprises 13 residues. Germline V gene lookup returns CDR1 GTSNPN and CDR2 SVGIG (reference sequence). Trimming at V came to 4 bases and at J to 8 bases, leaving 7 bases not matched to a gene. Previously described methods and listed TCR primers were employed for the bulk TCR libraries. TCRdb independently ran MiXCR on the PCR reads; one entry per CDR3 protein. The sample lists about 640,000 distinct CDR3 sequences; 15% to 20% were seen once. This clonotype was observed a few times.

Sequencing was performed on naive CD8+ T cells from blood, with Jurkat cell RNA spiked in. Subset given: FACS-sorted CD8+CD4-CCR7+CD45RA+ naive T cells. The chain uses TRBV30 and TRBJ2-4; TRBD1 matches at 8 bases. The TCR comes from a human donor in good health. Some libraries in this study had Jurkat cell RNA spiked in. The CDR3 sequence is CAWNGQGADIQYF. The CDR3 nucleotides read TGTGCCTGGAACGGTCAGGGGGCTGACATTCAGTACTTC.